Listed below are T cell receptor beta chains from one sample, sequenced in a study of Tregs in tolerant kidney transplant recipients. Sequencing used immunoSEQ multiplex PCR; TCRdb keeps in-frame clones, though not all of them. The data show about 46,000 clones, roughly nine tenths seen once. The sequencing input was Tregs from blood. These receptor sequences come from a human donor in good health. CDR3s include the opening cysteine and the closing phenylalanine or tryptophan. D genes are given only for firm matches. Clone size is given for some rows only: seen once, a few or many times, or a class if the clone is expanded.

CASSPILQGGNEQFF | TGTGCCAGCTCACCAATACTCCAGGGGGGGAATGAGCAGTTCTTC | NA | TRBV18 | NA | TRBJ2-1
CASSLLPLVEGRGELFF | TGTGCCAGCAGCCTACTCCCGCTAGTCGAAGGCAGGGGGGAGCTGTTTTTT | once | TRBV9 | NA | TRBJ2-2
CASSPQGSSTDTQYF | TGTGCCAGCTCACCTCAGGGGTCTAGCACAGATACGCAGTATTTT | NA | TRBV18 | NA | TRBJ2-3
CASSVGMGHSPAFF | TGTGCCAGCAGCGTAGGGATGGGACACTCTCCAGCTTTCTTT | NA | TRBV9 | NA | TRBJ1-1
CASSYDLTNYGYTF | TGCGCCAGCAGCTATGACCTCACTAACTATGGCTACACCTTC | NA | TRBV5-1 | NA | TRBJ1-2
CAISDGGRGSYEQYF | TGTGCCATCAGTGACGGGGGGCGGGGCTCCTACGAGCAGTACTTC | NA | TRBV10-3 | NA | TRBJ2-7
CASSGDQPQHF | TGTGCCAGCAGTGGAGATCAGCCCCAGCATTTT | NA | TRBV6-1 | NA | TRBJ1-5
CASSPTGTYNEQFF | TGCGCCAGCAGCCCGACAGGGACGTACAATGAGCAGTTCTTC | NA | TRBV5-1 | TRBD1 | TRBJ2-1
CASSPVSPDTQYF | TGCGCCAGCAGCCCAGTCTCGCCAGATACGCAGTATTTT | NA | TRBV5-1 | NA | TRBJ2-3
CASSDRGRNTEAFF | TGTGCCAGCAGTGACAGGGGCCGGAACACTGAAGCTTTCTTT | few | TRBV6-1 | NA | TRBJ1-1
CASTRTDSYEQYF | TGTGCCAGCACCCGGACTGACTCCTACGAGCAGTACTTC | NA | TRBV6-6 | NA | TRBJ2-7
CASGDYGYTF | TGTGCCAGTGGGGACTATGGCTACACCTTC | once | TRBV19 | NA | TRBJ1-2
CASSDDRGHQPQHF | TGTGCCAGCAGTGACGACAGGGGGCACCAGCCCCAGCATTTT | NA | TRBV6-1 | TRBD1 | TRBJ1-5
CASSQLQGALNQPQHF | TGCGCCAGCAGCCAGTTACAGGGGGCTCTCAATCAGCCCCAGCATTTT | NA | TRBV4-1 | TRBD1 | TRBJ1-5
CASSREGASEKLFF | TGTGCCAGCAGCAGGGAGGGGGCGAGTGAAAAACTGTTTTTT | NA | TRBV6-1 | TRBD1 | TRBJ1-4
CASSLLGTGAFF | TGTGCCAGCAGCTTATTGGGTACAGGAGCTTTCTTT | NA | TRBV11-3 | NA | TRBJ1-1
CASSPDRATGNTIYF | TGTGCCAGCTCACCAGACAGGGCGACTGGAAACACCATATATTTT | NA | TRBV18 | TRBD1 | TRBJ1-3
CATSREAGGYEQYF | TGTGCCACCAGCAGAGAAGCGGGAGGCTACGAGCAGTACTTC | NA | TRBV15 | TRBD2 | TRBJ2-7
CASRGLDSTDTQYF | TGTGCCAGCAGGGGTTTAGATAGCACAGATACGCAGTATTTT | few | TRBV2 | NA | TRBJ2-3
CASSPRAPYEQYF | TGTGCCAGCTCTCCCAGGGCGCCCTACGAGCAGTACTTC | NA | TRBV2 | NA | TRBJ2-7
CASRLTYGYTF | TGTGCCAGCAGGCTGACCTATGGCTACACCTTC | NA | TRBV2 | NA | TRBJ1-2
CASSISRPEAFF | TGTGCCAGTAGTATCAGCAGACCCGAAGCTTTCTTT | NA | TRBV19 | NA | TRBJ1-1
CASGDTYEQYF | TGCGCCAGCGGTGACACCTACGAGCAGTACTTC | NA | TRBV5-1 | NA | TRBJ2-7
CASSLAQLVGELFF | TGCGCCAGCAGCTTGGCCCAGTTAGTCGGGGAGCTGTTTTTT | NA | TRBV5-1 | NA | TRBJ2-2
CASRGDSLGQYF | TGCGCCAGCAGAGGGGACAGCCTTGGGCAGTACTTC | NA | TRBV4-1 | TRBD1 | TRBJ2-7